This entry lists 25 T cell receptor beta chains sequenced from one sample in a study of OX40 agonist ivuxolimab in advanced cancers. Libraries were prepared by immunoSEQ multiplex PCR; TCRdb keeps only in-frame clonotypes and omits some of them. The table records 55,000 to 80,000 clones, 75% to 90% of them present only once. The material was CD4+ or CD8+ T cells sorted from blood, obtained in a trial of the OX40 agonist ivuxolimab. The receptors stem from an adult with an advanced solid tumor such as melanoma, head and neck, liver or kidney cancer.

A few counts support this clone. The chain joins TRBV4-2 to TRBJ2-1, with TRBD1 matching 12 bases. The CDR3 covers 17 residues. Germline V gene data show CDR1 as LGHNA and CDR2 as YNFKEQ. With 1 base clipped from V and 7 bases from J, the junction kept 8 bases outside the gene matches. CDR3 nucleotide sequence: TGTGCCAGCAGCCAAGCCCCGGGACAGGGGGCGTGGAATGAGCAGTTCTTC. This translates into CASSQAPGQGAWNEQFF.

CDR3 coding DNA: TGTGCCAGCAGCTTAGTGGACAATAACTATGGCTACACCTTC. Residues: CASSLVDNNYGYTF. The chain has TRBV7-9 and TRBJ1-2, with TRBD1 as a possible D gene (5 bases). V was clipped by 1 base and J by 1 base, with 7 bases between them. Germline CDR1 SEHNR, CDR2 FQNEAQ (reference sequence). This CDR3 is 14 amino acids long.

The chain uses TRBV6-4 and TRBJ2-5; 10 nucleotides align to TRBD1. This CDR3 is built from 14 residues. Losses at the gene ends were 6 bases for V and 2 bases for J; bases not matched to a gene: 3. Germline V gene lookup returns CDR1 MRHNA and CDR2 SNTAGT. The CDR3 reads CASRGTGVQETQYF. CDR3 nucleotide sequence: TGTGCCAGCAGGGGGACAGGGGTACAAGAGACCCAGTACTTC.

This clone appeared a single time. CDR3 amino acids: CASSVSNLNTEAFF. The CDR3 DNA sequence: TGTGCCAGCAGCGTGAGCAACCTGAACACTGAAGCTTTCTTT. The rearrangement uses TRBV9 and TRBJ1-1, with D uncertain. Germline V gene sequence: CDR1 SGDLS, CDR2 YYNGEE. The CDR3 is 14 residues long. V was pared by 2 bases and J by 0 bases, with 8 bases between.

This chain joins TRBV28 and TRBJ1-5, with D possibly being TRBD1 (6 bases). The V end lost 7 bases, the J end lost 2 bases, and 18 bases lay between the germline ends. The V gene's germline CDR1 is MDHEN and CDR2 SYDVKM. The CDR3 consists of 16 residues. The CDR3 reads CASNKQGGSGNQPQHF. CDR3 nucleotide sequence: TGTGCCAGCAACAAACAGGGTGGTTCTGGCAATCAGCCCCAGCATTTT.

The count of this clone is one. V gene TRBV11-3 combines with J gene TRBJ2-1, with 8 bases matching TRBD1. This CDR3 contains 14 residues. Germline values: CDR1 SGHNT, CDR2 YENEEA. The V gene end was trimmed by 3 bases and the J gene end by 3 bases; junction bases not matched to a gene: 1. The CDR3 sequence: CASSFDRGYNEQFF. DNA of the CDR3: TGTGCCAGCAGCTTTGACAGGGGCTACAATGAGCAGTTCTTC.

V and J are TRBV5-1 and TRBJ2-3; D tentatively fits TRBD1 or TRBD2 (5 bases each). Germline lookup yields CDR1 SGHRS and CDR2 YFSETQ. There are 15 residues in the CDR3. Trimming left V 4 bases short and J 6 bases short, with 18 bases between. CDR3: CASSPEGAPGDTQYF. The CDR3 nucleotides read TGCGCCAGCAGCCCGGAAGGGGCTCCGGGGGATACGCAGTATTTT.

V usage is TRBV19 and J usage is TRBJ1-1, with D possibly being TRBD1 (6 bases). V lost 5 bases and J lost 2, with 9 bases in between. The CDR3 totals 13 residues. CDR1 is LNHDA, CDR2 SQIVND, per germline (reference sequence). This CDR3 reads CASSPRGNTEAFF. The CDR3 DNA reads TGTGCCAGTAGTCCCAGGGGTAACACTGAAGCTTTCTTT.

The CDR3 protein is CASGKDSGQLTDTQYF. The CDR3 region has the DNA TGTGCTAGTGGTAAAGATTCGGGACAGCTCACAGATACGCAGTATTTT. The V and J genes are TRBV12-5 and TRBJ2-3, with 7 bases matching TRBD1. This CDR3 has 16 residues. V trimming: 5 bases; J trimming: 2 bases; junction bases outside the gene matches: 10. Germline V CDR1 and CDR2: LGHNT, FRNRAP.

The chain recombines TRBV2 with TRBJ1-5; unclear D gene. V lost 7 bases, J lost 5 bases, and 12 bases lay in between. CDR1 is SNHLY and CDR2 is FYNNEI in the germline V gene. The CDR3 loop spans 13 amino acids. The DNA for the CDR3 is TGTGCCAGCACAGTTGGGCTTGATCAGCCCCAGCATTTT. This translates into CASTVGLDQPQHF.

The V call is TRBV19, the J call TRBJ1-2; 8 bases map to TRBD1. Losses at the gene ends were 3 bases for V and 3 bases for J; bases not matched to a gene: 12. Germline V gives CDR1 LNHDA, CDR2 SQIVND (reference sequence). The CDR3 totals 17 residues. CDR3 coding DNA: TGTGCCAGTAGTATCAGGGGGCGCTTACGCCGGGACTATGGCTACACCTTC. It is translated as CASSIRGRLRRDYGYTF.

The V gene is TRBV5-6, the J gene TRBJ2-3, with 10 bases matching TRBD2. V shed 5 bases and J 0 bases; nucleotides not matched to a gene: 3. There are 15 residues in the CDR3. Germline lookup yields CDR1 SGHDT and CDR2 YYEEEE. The CDR3 nucleotides read TGTGCCAGCAGTCCACTAGCGGGGAGCACAGATACGCAGTATTTT. The encoded protein is CASSPLAGSTDTQYF.

The chain recombines TRBV9 with TRBJ2-7, with D tentatively TRBD2 (6 bases). Germline V gene sequence: CDR1 SGDLS, CDR2 YYNGEE. Trimming cost V 0 bases and J 4 bases, with 17 bases left between them. This CDR3 region has 16 residues. The DNA of the CDR3 is TGTGCCAGCAGCGTAGACGCGGGACTGAAGTTATACGAGCAGTACTTC. This gives the protein CASSVDAGLKLYEQYF.

The chain joins TRBV5-1 to TRBJ1-1, with 7 bases that match TRBD1. The ends lost 2 bases at V and 1 base at J; junction bases unmatched: 5. CDR3 length: 15 amino acids. Germline values: CDR1 SGHRS, CDR2 YFSETQ. CDR3 protein: CASSFTGDRNTEAFF. CDR3 sequence (DNA): TGCGCCAGCAGCTTTACAGGGGATCGGAACACTGAAGCTTTCTTT.

Concerning this clone itself: Other DNA variants within this sample encode the same CDR3. The chain joins TRBV7-3 to TRBJ1-1, with D unclear. Germline lookup yields CDR1 SGHTA and CDR2 FQGTGA. V lost 3 bases and J 3 bases, leaving 8 bases between the germline ends. There are 13 residues in the CDR3. This CDR3 is CASSLNRDTEAFF. Written as DNA, the CDR3 is TGTGCCAGCAGCTTGAACCGGGACACTGAAGCTTTCTTT.

This chain links TRBV4-3 with TRBJ1-2; weak D call: TRBD1 (5 bases). The CDR3 runs to 15 residues. V was cut by 0 bases and J by 3 bases, with 11 bases left in between. Germline V gene sequence: CDR1 LGHNA, CDR2 YSLEER. The DNA of the CDR3 is TGCGCCAGCAGCCAAGATGGGCGAGGGGACTATGGCTACACCTTC. Protein: CASSQDGRGDYGYTF.

This clone was seen only a few times. V is TRBV5-6 and J is TRBJ1-6, with a tentative D call TRBD1 (6 bases). CDR1 and CDR2 (germline): SGHDT, YYEEEE. Deletions cut 1 base from V and 8 bases from J, with 10 bases between. The CDR3 is made up of 14 amino acids. The CDR3 DNA is TGTGCCAGCAGCTTGTACAGGGAGGATTCACCCCTCCACTTT. Its protein is CASSLYREDSPLHF.

Regarding this clone: Compared with germline, one end of the junction differs, possibly owing to a read error. This sequence joins TRBV2 and TRBJ2-7, with 10 bases that match TRBD1. Germline V gene sequence: CDR1 SNHLY, CDR2 FYNNEI. CDR3 length: 13 amino acids. The CDR3 loop reads CASREGTGAEQYF. CDR3 nucleotide sequence: TGTGCCAGCAGGGAAGGGACAGGGGCTGAGCAGTACTTC.

CDR3 nucleotide sequence: TGTGCCAGCAGTGAACTCGGCGGAGGGGTCAATCAGCCCCAGCATTTT. This codes for CASSELGGGVNQPQHF. The chain is built from TRBV6-1 and TRBJ1-5; D is possibly TRBD1 (5 bases). The CDR3 is made up of 16 amino acids. The V and J ends lost 2 bases and 3 bases respectively, with 14 bases between them. Germline V lookup: CDR1 MNHNS, CDR2 SASEGT.

V usage is TRBV6-1 and J usage is TRBJ1-2; D is perhaps TRBD1 (5 bases). Trimming pared 6 bases from V and 8 bases from J, leaving 13 bases between. The CDR3 contains 12 residues. Germline-derived CDR1 and CDR2 are MNHNS and SASEGT. CDR3 nucleotide sequence: TGTGCCAGCAGGATGGGAGGGGAAGGCTACACCTTC. Translating gives CASRMGGEGYTF.

V and J are TRBV30 and TRBJ1-6, with TRBD1 as a possible D gene (6 bases). In germline, CDR1 is GTSNPN, CDR2 SVGIG (reference sequence). The V gene lost 0 bases and the J gene lost 9 bases, with 18 bases spanning the gap. The CDR3 loop spans 16 amino acids. The CDR3 sequence is CAWSVYARRGGSPLHF. The CDR3 bases are TGTGCCTGGAGTGTATATGCGAGAAGAGGGGGTTCACCCCTCCACTTT. The variable domain in full, with the rest retrieved from reference TRBV30 and TRBJ1-6, is SQTIHQWPATLVQPVGSPLSLECTVEGTSNPNLYWYRQAAGRGLQLLFYSVGIGQISSEVPQNLSASRPQDRQFILSSKKLLLSDSGFYLCAWSVYARRGGSPLHFGNGTRLTVT.

This clone occurred once. The chain carries TRBV6-5 and TRBJ1-2; a possible D gene is TRBD1 (5 bases). From germline, CDR1 is MNHEY and CDR2 SVGAGI. The CDR3 contains 14 residues. Trimming shortened V by 0 bases and J by 5 bases, and 10 bases separated the two germline ends. CDR3 in amino acids: CASSYSGVLYGYTF. The CDR3 DNA reads TGTGCCAGCAGTTACTCAGGGGTTCTTTATGGCTACACCTTC.

V and J are TRBV29-1 and TRBJ2-5; 10 bases fit TRBD2. The V and J ends lost 4 bases and 5 bases, in that order; junction bases with no gene match: 10. The germline V gene has CDR1 SQVTM and CDR2 ANQGSEA. This CDR3 spans 15 amino acids. CDR3 residues: CSVGSPAGGRETQYF. In nucleotides, the CDR3 is TGCAGCGTTGGTTCCCCAGCGGGGGGGCGGGAGACCCAGTACTTC.

This chain connects TRBV5-1 to TRBJ2-5; perhaps TRBD2 as D (6 bases). The CDR3 is 16 residues long. Germline assignment: CDR1 SGHRS and CDR2 YFSETQ. V was clipped by 0 bases and J by 0 bases, with 12 bases between them. The CDR3 region has the DNA TGCGCCAGCAGCTTGGGGCCCCGGGAGAACCAAGAGACCCAGTACTTC. It specifies CASSLGPRENQETQYF.

This clone was recorded a few times. The rearrangement joins TRBV11-2 to TRBJ1-2; no clear D gene. The CDR3 contains 15 residues. Trimming pared 5 bases from V and 2 bases from J, leaving 15 bases between. Germline CDR1 SGHAT, CDR2 FQNNGV. The CDR3 sequence: CASSTRLSRNYGYTF. In DNA, the CDR3 is TGTGCCAGCAGCACCCGACTAAGTCGGAACTATGGCTACACCTTC. The variable domain in full, with the rest retrieved from reference TRBV11-2 and TRBJ1-2, is EAGVAQSPRYKIIEKRQSVAFWCNPISGHATLYWYQQILGQGPKLLIQFQNNGVVDDSQLPKDRFSAERLKGVDSTLKIQPAKLEDSAVYLCASSTRLSRNYGYTFGSGTRLTVV.